The clone carrying this T cell receptor beta chain was recorded at least ten times. No antigen is known for it. Germline V gene data show CDR1 as LNHNV and CDR2 as YYDKDF (reference sequence). CDR3 length equals 15 residues. Trimming removed 0 bases from V and 8 bases from J, with 14 bases in between. The data were obtained in a study of response to subunit inactivated influenza vaccine. Notes on the study in general: Authors proposed each seasonal influenza vaccination draws in few new T cells.

TCRdb reprocessed the RT-PCR reads with MiXCR, giving one entry per CDR3 protein. The data hold about 190,000 distinct CDR3 sequences, with 14% observed a single time. The sequence was collected from a man in his fifties who received an inactivated influenza vaccine. The chain uses TRBV15 and TRBJ2-4; possible D gene TRBD1, 6 bases. The specimen was CD8+ T cells sorted from PBMCs, collected roughly 5 days after vaccination. CDR3 sequence: CATSRELTPGDIQYF. CDR3 bases: TGTGCCACCAGCAGAGAACTCACCCCAGGGGACATTCAGTACTTC.